A selection of T cell receptor beta chains follows, all from one sample in a study of T cells in Graves' hyperthyroidism and ophthalmopathy. TCRdb itself ran the multiplex PCR reads through MiXCR, one entry per CDR3 protein. The sample consists of around 200,000 distinct CDR3 sequences, around 19% of them appearing once. Source material: blood. These TCRs come from a middle-aged man with Graves' hyperthyroidism. The CDR3 runs from the conserved cysteine through the conserved F or W. The D gene is left open where the match is weak. Clone size, where shown, is once, few, many, or a class for clones that have expanded.

cdr3_aa cdr3_nt j_call v_call clone_size d_call
CASSLSPGGSSEAFF TGCGCCAGCAGCTTGTCCCCAGGGGGATCTTCTGAAGCTTTCTTT TRBJ1-1 TRBV5-1 many TRBD1
CASSQGGTGKKGYTF TGTGCCAGCAGCCAAGGGGGGACAGGGAAGAAAGGCTACACCTTC TRBJ1-2 TRBV4-2 few TRBD1
CSPPRGNTEAFF TGCAGTCCGCCGAGGGGGAACACTGAAGCTTTCTTT TRBJ1-1 TRBV20-1 many NA
CSASGRGVVQGALHF TGCAGTGCTAGTGGGAGGGGGGTCGTCCAAGGTGCCCTCCACTTT TRBJ1-6 TRBV20-1 NA NA
CAWSFLAASTDTQYF TGTGCCTGGAGCTTTCTAGCGGCTAGCACAGATACGCAGTATTTT TRBJ2-3 TRBV30 many TRBD2
CASSLDPAGESSYNEQFF TGCGCCAGCAGCTTGGACCCGGCAGGGGAGAGCTCCTACAATGAGCAGTTCTTC TRBJ2-1 TRBV5-1 many NA
CASSSGLAGSTDTQYF TGTGCCAGCAGCTCCGGACTAGCGGGGTCCACAGATACGCAGTATTTT TRBJ2-3 TRBV7-3 many TRBD2
CASSQDNSGGAADTQYF TGTGCCAGCAGCCAAGACAATAGCGGGGGGGCAGCAGATACGCAGTATTTT TRBJ2-3 TRBV4-2 few TRBD2
CASSAQGTGRFF TGTGCCAGCAGTGCTCAAGGCACGGGCAGGTTCTTC TRBJ2-1 TRBV6-1 few NA
CASSSQGADTQYF TGTGCCAGCAGCTCCCAGGGGGCAGATACGCAGTATTTT TRBJ2-3 TRBV7-2 medium-sized TRBD1
CASWDSSSGNTIYF TGCGCCAGTTGGGACTCAAGCTCTGGAAACACCATATATTTT TRBJ1-3 TRBV5-1 many NA
CAWSRPGGFQPQHF TGTGCCTGGAGTCGGCCAGGGGGCTTTCAGCCCCAGCATTTT TRBJ1-5 TRBV30 many TRBD1
CASSLVQGNTEAFF TGCGCCAGCAGCTTGGTACAGGGAAATACTGAAGCTTTCTTT TRBJ1-1 TRBV5-1 NA NA
CASSEDNSLAGNTIYF TGTGCCAGCAGTGAAGATAACAGTCTTGCTGGAAACACCATATATTTT TRBJ1-3 TRBV6-1 many NA
CASSWTGGGNEQFF TGTGCCAGCAGCTGGACAGGGGGGGGCAATGAGCAGTTCTTC TRBJ2-1 TRBV11-3 many TRBD1
CASTPDNYGYTF TGTGCCAGCACCCCAGACAACTATGGCTACACCTTC TRBJ1-2 TRBV2 NA NA
CASTPRGANVLTF TGTGCCAGCACACCCCGGGGGGCCAACGTCCTGACTTTC TRBJ2-6 TRBV28 many NA
CSVSAGGSEKLFF TGCAGTGTTTCCGCAGGGGGGAGTGAAAAACTGTTTTTT TRBJ1-4 TRBV20-1 many TRBD1